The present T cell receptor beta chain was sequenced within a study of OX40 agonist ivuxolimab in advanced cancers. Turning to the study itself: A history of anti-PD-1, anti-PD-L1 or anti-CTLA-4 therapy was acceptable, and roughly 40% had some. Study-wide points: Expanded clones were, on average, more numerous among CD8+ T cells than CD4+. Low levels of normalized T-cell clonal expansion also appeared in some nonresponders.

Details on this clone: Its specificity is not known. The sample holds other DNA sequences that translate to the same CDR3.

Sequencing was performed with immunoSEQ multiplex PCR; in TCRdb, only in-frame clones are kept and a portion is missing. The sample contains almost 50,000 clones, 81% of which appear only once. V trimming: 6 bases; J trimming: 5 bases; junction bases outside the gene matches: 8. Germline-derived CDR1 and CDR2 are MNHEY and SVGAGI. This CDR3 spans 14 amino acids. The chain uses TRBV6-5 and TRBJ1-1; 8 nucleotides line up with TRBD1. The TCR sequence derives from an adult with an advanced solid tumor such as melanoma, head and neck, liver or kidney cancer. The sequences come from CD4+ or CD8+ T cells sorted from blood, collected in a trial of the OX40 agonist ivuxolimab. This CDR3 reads CASSFQGAGTEAFF. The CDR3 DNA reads TGTGCCAGCAGCTTTCAGGGGGCTGGGACTGAAGCTTTCTTT.